Reported below is one T cell receptor beta chain. The antigen is not known. Germline V gene sequence: CDR1 SGHRS, CDR2 YFSETQ. V dropped 3 bases and J dropped 5 bases, with 15 bases sitting between them. The CDR3 sequence is 14 residues long. These data belong to a study of glioma-infiltrating T cells. General observations from the study: Non-neoplastic patients had below-expected tissue-blood divergence, while all gliomas exceeded expectation.

Amplification of TCR alpha and beta CDR3 regions from RNA used iRepertoire nested multiplex PCR. TCRdb re-called the multiplex PCR reads with MiXCR, one entry per CDR3 protein. There are under 200,000 distinct CDR3 sequences in the sample; approximately 40% occur only once, and over 4% lies in the top ten. The receptor's source is a human donor with low-grade glioma or glioblastoma, undergoing nonglioma brain surgery, or in good health (not recorded which). The V and J genes are TRBV5-1 and TRBJ2-7; weak D call: TRBD2 (5 bases). Sequenced sample: glioma tissue, nonneoplastic brain tissue, or PBMCs (not recorded which). CDR3 DNA: TGCGCCAGCAGCTACACTAGTGGCAACAACGAGCAGTACTTC. This sequence encodes CASSYTSGNNEQYF.